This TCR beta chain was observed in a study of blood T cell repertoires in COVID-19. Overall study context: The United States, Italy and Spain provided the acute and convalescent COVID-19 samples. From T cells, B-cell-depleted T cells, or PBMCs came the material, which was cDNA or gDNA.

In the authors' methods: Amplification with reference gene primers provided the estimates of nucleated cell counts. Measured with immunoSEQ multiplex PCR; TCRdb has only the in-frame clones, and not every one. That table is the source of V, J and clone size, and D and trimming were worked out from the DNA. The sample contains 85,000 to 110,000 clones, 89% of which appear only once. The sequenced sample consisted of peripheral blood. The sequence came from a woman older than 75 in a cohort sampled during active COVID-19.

In DNA, the CDR3 is TGTGCCAGCAGCCGGGGGAGGCCGGCGGGGGTGGAATCCTACGAGCAGTACTTC. Encoded protein: CASSRGRPAGVESYEQYF. The chain has TRBV3-1 (or the pseudogene TRBV3-2) and TRBJ2-7; 7 positions agree with TRBD2. In germline, CDR1 is LGHDT, CDR2 YNNKEL (reference sequence). V lost 4 bases and J lost 1; bases outside the gene matches: 16. This CDR3 is built from 18 residues.